This TCR beta chain originates from a study of Graves' ophthalmopathy and Graves' hyperthyroidism. Study conclusions and caveats: The authors also found most expanded thyroid clonotypes above 0.001 frequency in blood.

This CDR3 is built from 14 residues. Per germline, CDR1 SQVTM and CDR2 ANQGSEA. Trimming took 6 bases from V and 0 from J; bases not matched to a gene: 6. This clonotype was seen repeatedly, ten times or more. Its matching antigen is unknown. TCR beta CDR3 amplification used RNA transcripts. HTBI-primed first-round RT-PCR preceded second-round multiplex PCR. TCRdb called the multiplex PCR reads again in MiXCR, with one record for every CDR3 protein. Of 350,000 to 400,000 distinct CDR3 sequences listed, around 18% are singletons. The sequence was obtained from a woman under 30 with Graves' ophthalmopathy. Sequencing was performed on peripheral blood. This chain uses TRBV29-1 with TRBJ1-1, with 8 bases matching TRBD1. The CDR3 bases are TGCAGCGTAGCCGGACAGGGTTTGAACACTGAAGCTTTCTTT. This codes for CSVAGQGLNTEAFF. The full variable domain, its missing parts supplied by reference TRBV29-1 and TRBJ1-1, is SAVISQKPSRDICQRGTSLTIQCQVDSQVTMMFWYRQQPGQSLTLIATANQGSEATYESGFVIDKFPISRPNLTFSTLTVSNMSPEDSSIYLCSVAGQGLNTEAFFGQGTRLTVV.